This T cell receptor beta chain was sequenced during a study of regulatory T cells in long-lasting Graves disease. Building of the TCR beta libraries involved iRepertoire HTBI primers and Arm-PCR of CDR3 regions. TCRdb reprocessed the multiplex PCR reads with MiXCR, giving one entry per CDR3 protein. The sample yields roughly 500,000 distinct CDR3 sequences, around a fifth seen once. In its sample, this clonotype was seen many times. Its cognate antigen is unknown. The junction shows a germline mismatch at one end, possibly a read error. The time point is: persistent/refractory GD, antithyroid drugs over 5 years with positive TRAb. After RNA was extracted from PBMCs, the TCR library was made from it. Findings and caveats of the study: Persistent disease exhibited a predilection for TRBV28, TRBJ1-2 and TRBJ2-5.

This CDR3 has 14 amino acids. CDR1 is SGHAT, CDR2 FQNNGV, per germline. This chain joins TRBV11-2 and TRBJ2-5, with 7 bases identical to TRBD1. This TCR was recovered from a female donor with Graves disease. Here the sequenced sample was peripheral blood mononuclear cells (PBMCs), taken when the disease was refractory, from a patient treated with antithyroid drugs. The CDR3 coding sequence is TGTACCAGCAGCGAGGGGGCGCGATGGGAGACCCAGTACTTC. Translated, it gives CTSSEGARWETQYF.